Following are 7 T cell receptor beta chains from one sample sequenced in a study of diagnostic markers for celiac disease. TCRdb reprocessed the reads, with one entry per CDR3 protein and no DNA. The sample table includes under 4,000 distinct CDR3 sequences. Sequencing was performed on either unsorted cells or a sorted T cell fraction (not recorded which). The receptors were gathered from a human donor. This table probably holds off-target reads from a library built for another chain.

This chain links TRBV9 with TRBJ2-1; the D gene TCRdb calls, TRBD2, cannot be checked with no DNA. The CDR3 loop spans 17 amino acids. CDR1 and CDR2 from the germline V gene are SGDLS and YYNGEE. This CDR3 reads CASSSLVISSSYNEQFF.

Considering frequency, this clonotype is medium-sized. The chain carries TRBV15 and TRBJ2-5. CDR3 size: 13 residues. In germline, CDR1 is LNHNV, CDR2 YYDKDF (reference sequence). The CDR3 reads CATSRDSQETQYF.

The CDR3 protein is CASSQDAVNTEAFF. This chain uses TRBV4-3 with TRBJ1-1. Germline values: CDR1 LGHNA, CDR2 YSLEER. CDR3 length equals 14 residues.

The chain couples TRBV10-3 to TRBJ2-7; as DNA is missing, the TRBD1 call by TCRdb cannot be tested. This CDR3 has 13 amino acids. In germline, CDR1 is ENHRY, CDR2 SYGVKD. CDR3 residues: CATSGPSTYEQYF.

The gene calls are TRBV5-1 and TRBJ2-3. Germline V lookup: CDR1 SGHRS, CDR2 YFSETQ. CDR3 size: 15 residues. This CDR3 is CASSLPSGGTDTQYF.

V and J are TRBV6-1 and TRBJ1-5; TCRdb gives TRBD1 as the D gene, but with no DNA this cannot be confirmed. Germline CDR1 MNHNS, CDR2 SASEGT. The CDR3 extends over 15 amino acids. CDR3: CASSDRTGRGQPQHF.

The rearrangement joins TRBV5-4 to TRBJ1-1; TCRdb reports TRBD1, a call that lacks DNA to check it against. This CDR3 region has 12 residues. Germline loops: CDR1 SGHNT, CDR2 YYREEE (reference sequence). CDR3 region: CASRTVDTEAFF.